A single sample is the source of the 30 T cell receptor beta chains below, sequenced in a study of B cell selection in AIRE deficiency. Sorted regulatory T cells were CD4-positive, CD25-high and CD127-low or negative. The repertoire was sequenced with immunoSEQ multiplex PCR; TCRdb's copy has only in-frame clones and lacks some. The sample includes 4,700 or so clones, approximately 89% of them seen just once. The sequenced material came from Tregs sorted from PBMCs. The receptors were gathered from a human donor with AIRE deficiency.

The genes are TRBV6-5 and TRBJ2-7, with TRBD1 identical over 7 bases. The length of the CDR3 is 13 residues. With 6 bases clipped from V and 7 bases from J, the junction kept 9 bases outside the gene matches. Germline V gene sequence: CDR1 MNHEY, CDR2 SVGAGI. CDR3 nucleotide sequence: TGTGCCAGCAGCCAGGACAGGCCTTGGGAGCAGTACTTC. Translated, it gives CASSQDRPWEQYF.

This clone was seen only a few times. The CDR3 DNA reads TGTGCCAGCAGTTTCCCTAATCAGCCCCAGCATTTT. Its protein product is CASSFPNQPQHF. The chain couples TRBV28 to TRBJ1-5; no reliable D call. Trimming took off 3 bases at V and 4 bases at J, with 4 bases between the two ends. Per germline, CDR1 MDHEN and CDR2 SYDVKM. The CDR3 has 12 residues.

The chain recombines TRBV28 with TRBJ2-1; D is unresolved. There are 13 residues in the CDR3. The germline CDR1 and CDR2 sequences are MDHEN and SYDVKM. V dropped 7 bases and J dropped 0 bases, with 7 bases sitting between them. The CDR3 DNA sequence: TGTGCCAGCATGGGGTTCTCCTACAATGAGCAGTTCTTC. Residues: CASMGFSYNEQFF.

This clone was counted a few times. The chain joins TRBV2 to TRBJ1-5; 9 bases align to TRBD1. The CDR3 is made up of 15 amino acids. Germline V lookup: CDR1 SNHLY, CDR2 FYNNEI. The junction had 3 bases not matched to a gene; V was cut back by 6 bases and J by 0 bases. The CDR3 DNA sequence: TGTGCCAGCAGACCGGACAGGGGTAGCAATCAGCCCCAGCATTTT. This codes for CASRPDRGSNQPQHF.

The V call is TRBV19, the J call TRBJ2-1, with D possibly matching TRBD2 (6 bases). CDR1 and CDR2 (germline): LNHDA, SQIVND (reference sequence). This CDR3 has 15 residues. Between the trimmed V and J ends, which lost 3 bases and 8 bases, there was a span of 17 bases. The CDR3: CASSIWSAGLDEQFF. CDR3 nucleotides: TGTGCCAGTAGTATTTGGTCCGCGGGATTGGATGAGCAGTTCTTC.

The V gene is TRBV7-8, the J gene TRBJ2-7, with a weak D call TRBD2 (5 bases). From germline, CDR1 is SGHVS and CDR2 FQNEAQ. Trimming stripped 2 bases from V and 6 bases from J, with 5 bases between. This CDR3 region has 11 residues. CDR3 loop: CASSLSGEQYF. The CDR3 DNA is TGTGCCAGCAGCTTAAGCGGCGAGCAGTACTTC.

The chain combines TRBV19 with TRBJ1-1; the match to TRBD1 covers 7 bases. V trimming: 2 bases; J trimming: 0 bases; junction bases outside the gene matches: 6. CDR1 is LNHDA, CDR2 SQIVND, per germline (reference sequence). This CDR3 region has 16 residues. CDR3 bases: TGTGCCAGTAGTATACCGACAGGGAGGTTGAACACTGAAGCTTTCTTT. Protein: CASSIPTGRLNTEAFF. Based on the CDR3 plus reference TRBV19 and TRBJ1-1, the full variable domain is DGGITQSPKYLFRKEGQNVTLSCEQNLNHDAMYWYRQDPGQGLRLIYYSQIVNDFQKGDIAEGYSVSREKKESFPLTVTSAQKNPTAFYLCASSIPTGRLNTEAFFGQGTRLTVV.

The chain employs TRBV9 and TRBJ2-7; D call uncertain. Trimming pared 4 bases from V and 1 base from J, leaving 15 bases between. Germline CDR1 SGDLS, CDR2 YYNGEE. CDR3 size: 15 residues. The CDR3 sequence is CASSPGPLTSYEQYF. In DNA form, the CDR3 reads TGTGCCAGCAGCCCCGGACCCCTAACATCCTACGAGCAGTACTTC.

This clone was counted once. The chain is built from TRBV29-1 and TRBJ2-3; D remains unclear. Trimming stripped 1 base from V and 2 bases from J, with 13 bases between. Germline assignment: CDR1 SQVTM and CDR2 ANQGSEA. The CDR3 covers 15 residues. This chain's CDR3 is CSVEGGSMTTDTQYF. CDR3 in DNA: TGCAGCGTTGAAGGGGGATCGATGACCACAGATACGCAGTATTTT.

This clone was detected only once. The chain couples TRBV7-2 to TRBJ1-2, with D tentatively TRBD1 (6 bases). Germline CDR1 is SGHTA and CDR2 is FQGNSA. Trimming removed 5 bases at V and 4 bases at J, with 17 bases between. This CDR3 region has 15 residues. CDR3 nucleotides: TGTGCCAGCAGCGCGTTACAGGGACCAGGCTATGGCTACACCTTC. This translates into CASSALQGPGYGYTF.

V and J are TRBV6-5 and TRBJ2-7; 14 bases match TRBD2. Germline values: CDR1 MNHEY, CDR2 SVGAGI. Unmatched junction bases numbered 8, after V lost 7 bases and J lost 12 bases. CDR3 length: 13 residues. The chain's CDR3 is CASKSGTSGGRYF. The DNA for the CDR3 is TGTGCCAGCAAATCCGGGACTAGCGGGGGTCGGTACTTC.

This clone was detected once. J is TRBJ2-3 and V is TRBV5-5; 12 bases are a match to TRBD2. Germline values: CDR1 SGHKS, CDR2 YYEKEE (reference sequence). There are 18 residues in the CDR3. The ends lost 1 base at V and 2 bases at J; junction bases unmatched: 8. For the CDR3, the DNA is TGTGCCAGCAGCTTGTGGCCTAGCGGGGGGGACCACACAGATACGCAGTATTTT. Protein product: CASSLWPSGGDHTDTQYF.

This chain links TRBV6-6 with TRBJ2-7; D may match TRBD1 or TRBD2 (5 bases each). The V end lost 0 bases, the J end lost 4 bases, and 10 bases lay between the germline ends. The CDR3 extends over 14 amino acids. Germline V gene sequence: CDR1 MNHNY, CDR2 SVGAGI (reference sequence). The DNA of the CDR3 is TGTGCCAGCAGTTACTCTTATGGGGGTTACGAGCAGTACTTC. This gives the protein CASSYSYGGYEQYF.

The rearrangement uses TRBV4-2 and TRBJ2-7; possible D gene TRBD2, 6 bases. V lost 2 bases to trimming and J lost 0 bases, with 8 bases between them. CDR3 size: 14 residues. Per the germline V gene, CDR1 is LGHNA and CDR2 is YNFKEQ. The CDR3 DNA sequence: TGTGCCAGCAGCCAAACGGGAGTCTCCTACGAGCAGTACTTC. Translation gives CASSQTGVSYEQYF.

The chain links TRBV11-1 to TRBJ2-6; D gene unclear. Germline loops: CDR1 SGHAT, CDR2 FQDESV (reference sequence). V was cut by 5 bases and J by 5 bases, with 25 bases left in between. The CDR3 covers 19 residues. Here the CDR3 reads CASSSIEDRLQSRANVLTF. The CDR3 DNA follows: TGTGCCAGCAGCAGCATTGAAGACCGCTTACAAAGTCGGGCCAACGTCCTGACTTTC.

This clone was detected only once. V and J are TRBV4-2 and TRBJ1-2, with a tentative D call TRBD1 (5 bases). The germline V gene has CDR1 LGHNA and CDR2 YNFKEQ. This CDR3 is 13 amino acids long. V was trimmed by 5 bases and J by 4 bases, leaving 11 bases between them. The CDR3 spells CASSLEGTYGYTF. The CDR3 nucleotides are TGTGCCAGCAGCTTGGAGGGGACCTATGGCTACACCTTC.

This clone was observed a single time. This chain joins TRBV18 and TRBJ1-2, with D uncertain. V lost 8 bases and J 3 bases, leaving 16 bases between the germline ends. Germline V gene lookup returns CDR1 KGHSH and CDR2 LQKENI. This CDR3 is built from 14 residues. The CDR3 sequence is CASVPGLSDYGYTF. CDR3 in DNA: TGTGCCAGCGTACCGGGCCTGAGCGACTATGGCTACACCTTC.

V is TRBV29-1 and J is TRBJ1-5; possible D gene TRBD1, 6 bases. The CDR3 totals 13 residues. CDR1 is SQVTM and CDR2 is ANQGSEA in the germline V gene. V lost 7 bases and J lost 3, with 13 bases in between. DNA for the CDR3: TGCAGCGGTTCAACAGGGTACAATCAGCCCCAGCATTTT. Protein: CSGSTGYNQPQHF.

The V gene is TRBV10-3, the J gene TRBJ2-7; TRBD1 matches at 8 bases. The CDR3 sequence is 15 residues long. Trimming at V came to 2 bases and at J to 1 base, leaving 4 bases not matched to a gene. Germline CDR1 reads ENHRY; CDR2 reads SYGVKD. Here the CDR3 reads CAISEAGGASYEQYF. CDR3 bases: TGTGCCATCAGTGAGGCAGGGGGCGCGTCCTACGAGCAGTACTTC.

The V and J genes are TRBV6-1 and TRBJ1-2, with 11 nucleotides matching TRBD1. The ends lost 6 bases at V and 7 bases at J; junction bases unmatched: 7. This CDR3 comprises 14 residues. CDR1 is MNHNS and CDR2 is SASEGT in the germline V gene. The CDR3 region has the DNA TGTGCCAGCAGAGATGGACAGGGGGCGCGTGGCTACACCTTC. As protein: CASRDGQGARGYTF.

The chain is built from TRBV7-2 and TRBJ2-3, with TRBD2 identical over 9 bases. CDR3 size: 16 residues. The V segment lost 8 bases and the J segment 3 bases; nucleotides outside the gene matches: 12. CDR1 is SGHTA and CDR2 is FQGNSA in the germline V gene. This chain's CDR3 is CASCSSGIVGTDTQYF. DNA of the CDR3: TGTGCCAGCTGCTCTAGCGGGATTGTCGGAACAGATACGCAGTATTTT.

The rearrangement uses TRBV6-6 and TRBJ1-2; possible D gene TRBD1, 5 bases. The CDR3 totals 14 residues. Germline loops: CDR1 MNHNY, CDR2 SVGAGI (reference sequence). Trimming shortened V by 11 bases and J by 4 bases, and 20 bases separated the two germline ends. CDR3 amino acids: CACQRAGTIYGYTF. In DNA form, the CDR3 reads TGTGCCTGCCAGAGGGCAGGGACTATCTATGGCTACACCTTC.

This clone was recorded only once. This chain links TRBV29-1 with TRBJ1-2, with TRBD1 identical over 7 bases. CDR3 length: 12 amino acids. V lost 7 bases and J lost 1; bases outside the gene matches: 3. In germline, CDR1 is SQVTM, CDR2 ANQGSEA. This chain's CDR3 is CSAGDSNYGYTF. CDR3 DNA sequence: TGCAGCGCCGGGGACAGTAACTATGGCTACACCTTC.

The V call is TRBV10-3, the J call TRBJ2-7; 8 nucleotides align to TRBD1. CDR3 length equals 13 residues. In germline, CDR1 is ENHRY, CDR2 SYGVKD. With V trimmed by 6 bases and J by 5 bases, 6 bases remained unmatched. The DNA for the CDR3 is TGTGCCATCAGGGCCGGGACAGGCGACGAGCAGTACTTC. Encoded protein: CAIRAGTGDEQYF.

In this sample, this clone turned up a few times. Here the CDR3 reads CASGLIAGGRTGGAMGLAYYEQYF. CDR3 nucleotides: TGTGCTAGTGGTTTGATCGCCGGAGGGAGGACAGGAGGAGCAATGGGACTAGCTTACTACGAGCAGTACTTC. The chain links TRBV12-5 to TRBJ2-7, with 9 bases aligning to TRBD2. This CDR3 has 24 amino acids. Germline values: CDR1 LGHNT, CDR2 FRNRAP. V trimming: 2 bases; J trimming: 3 bases; junction bases outside the gene matches: 32.

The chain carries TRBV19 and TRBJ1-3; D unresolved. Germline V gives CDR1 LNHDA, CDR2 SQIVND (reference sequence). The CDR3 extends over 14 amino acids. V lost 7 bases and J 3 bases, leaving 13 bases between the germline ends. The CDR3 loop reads CASTPYGRGNTIYF. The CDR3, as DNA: TGTGCCAGTACCCCTTATGGCCGTGGAAACACCATATATTTT.

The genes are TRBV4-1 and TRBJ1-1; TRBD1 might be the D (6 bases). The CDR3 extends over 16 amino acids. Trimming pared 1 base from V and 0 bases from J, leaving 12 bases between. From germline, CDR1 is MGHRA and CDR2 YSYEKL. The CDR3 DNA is TGCGCCAGCAGCCAAGGGGGGGGCAGGTTGAACACTGAAGCTTTCTTT. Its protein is CASSQGGGRLNTEAFF.

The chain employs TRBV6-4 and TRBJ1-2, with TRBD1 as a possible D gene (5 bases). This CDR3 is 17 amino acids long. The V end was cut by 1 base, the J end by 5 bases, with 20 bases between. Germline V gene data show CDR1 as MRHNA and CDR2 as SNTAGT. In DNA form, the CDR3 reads TGTGCCAGCAGTGACTACCATTCCAGGGACGGATTTTATGGCTACACCTTC. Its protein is CASSDYHSRDGFYGYTF.

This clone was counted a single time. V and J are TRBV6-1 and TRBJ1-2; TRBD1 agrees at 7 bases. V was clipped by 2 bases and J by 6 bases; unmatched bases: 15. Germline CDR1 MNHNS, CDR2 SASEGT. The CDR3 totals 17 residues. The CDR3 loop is CASSEYLQTQGRHGYTF. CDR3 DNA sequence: TGTGCCAGCAGTGAATATCTCCAGACACAGGGGAGACATGGCTACACCTTC.

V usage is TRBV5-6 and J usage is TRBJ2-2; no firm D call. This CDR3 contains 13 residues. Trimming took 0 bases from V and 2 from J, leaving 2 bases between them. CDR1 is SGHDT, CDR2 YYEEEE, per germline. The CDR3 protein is CASSLDNTGELFF. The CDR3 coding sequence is TGTGCCAGCAGCTTGGACAACACCGGGGAGCTGTTTTTT.